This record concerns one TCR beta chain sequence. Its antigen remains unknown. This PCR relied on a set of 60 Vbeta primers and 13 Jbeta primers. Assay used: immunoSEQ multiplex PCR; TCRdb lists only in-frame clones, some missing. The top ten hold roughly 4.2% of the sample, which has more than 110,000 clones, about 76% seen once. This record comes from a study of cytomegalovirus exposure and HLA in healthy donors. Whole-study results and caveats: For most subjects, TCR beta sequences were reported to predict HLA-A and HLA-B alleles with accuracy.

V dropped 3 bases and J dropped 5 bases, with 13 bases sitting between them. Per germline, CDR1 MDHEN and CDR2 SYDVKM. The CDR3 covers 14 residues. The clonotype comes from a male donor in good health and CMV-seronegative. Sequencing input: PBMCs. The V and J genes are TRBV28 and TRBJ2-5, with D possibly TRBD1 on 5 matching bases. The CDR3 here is CASSFGQSSETQYF. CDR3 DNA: TGTGCCAGCAGTTTTGGACAATCATCGGAGACCCAGTACTTC.